A selection of T cell receptor beta chains follows, all from one sample in a study of blood T cell repertoires in COVID-19. TCRdb's copy holds only in-frame clones and misses some; the assay was immunoSEQ multiplex PCR. The profile covers roughly 150,000 clones, with around 89% appearing a single time and over 2% taken by the ten largest. Sequenced: peripheral blood. All receptors come from a man aged 45-60 years who had recovered from COVID-19. CDR3s include the opening cysteine and the closing phenylalanine or tryptophan. A D gene is named only where the DNA matches it firmly. Expanded clones get a size class; other rows say once, few or many, or leave the size out.

abundance	d_gene	j_gene	v_gene	CDR3aa	CDR3nt
-	TRBD1	TRBJ2-7	TRBV7-2	CASSLAGGRGQYEQYF	TGTGCCAGCAGCTTAGCAGGGGGCAGGGGGCAATACGAGCAGTACTTC
-	-	TRBJ1-6	TRBV6-1	CASSENWNSPLHF	TGTGCCAGCAGTGAAAACTGGAATTCACCCCTCCACTTT
-	-	TRBJ2-1	TRBV9	CASSATVRANEQFF	TGTGCCAGCAGCGCGACAGTTCGCGCCAATGAGCAGTTCTTC
-	TRBD1	TRBJ2-7	TRBV11-2	CASSLGSGQGYEQYF	TGTGCCAGCAGCTTAGGGTCAGGACAGGGTTACGAGCAGTACTTC
-	TRBD1	TRBJ2-3	TRBV11-2	CASSLDLSGQGTQYF	TGTGCCAGCAGCTTAGATCTGTCGGGACAGGGGACGCAGTATTTT
-	TRBD2	TRBJ2-1	TRBV6-4	CASSEGLADEQFF	TGTGCCAGCAGTGAGGGGCTAGCGGATGAGCAGTTCTTC
-	TRBD2	TRBJ2-5	TRBV13	CASSPEAGVETQYF	TGTGCCAGCAGCCCCGAGGCGGGAGTAGAGACCCAGTACTTC
-	-	TRBJ1-6	TRBV30	CASDSGLGSPLHF	TGTGCCTCCGACTCAGGGTTAGGGTCACCCCTCCACTTT
-	TRBD2	TRBJ2-1	TRBV7-2	CASSSGGTSGNEQFF	TGTGCCAGCAGCTCTGGGGGGACTAGCGGAAATGAGCAGTTCTTC
-	-	TRBJ1-1	TRBV10-3	CAISEYTSNTEAFF	TGTGCCATCAGTGAGTACACCTCGAACACTGAAGCTTTCTTT
-	-	TRBJ2-5	TRBV14	CASSQQLQETQYF	TGTGCCAGCAGCCAGCAACTACAAGAGACCCAGTACTTC
-	TRBD1	TRBJ1-2	TRBV5-1	CASSPGQGLSDGYTF	TGCGCCAGCAGCCCGGGACAGGGTTTGTCGGATGGCTACACCTTC
-	TRBD1	TRBJ1-1	TRBV9	CASSVKASDRGRNTEAFF	TGTGCCAGCAGCGTAAAAGCTTCGGACAGGGGTAGGAACACTGAAGCTTTCTTT
-	TRBD1	TRBJ1-1	TRBV12-5	CASQRPGTGGLDTEAFF	TGTGCTAGTCAACGGCCCGGGACAGGGGGCTTGGACACTGAAGCTTTCTTT
-	TRBD1	TRBJ2-7	TRBV2	CASTPGQGALYEQYF	TGTGCCAGCACTCCCGGACAGGGGGCCCTCTACGAGCAGTACTTC
-	TRBD1	TRBJ2-7	TRBV11-3	CASSLSGSTGPRYEQYF	TGTGCCAGCAGCTTATCTGGCTCGACAGGGCCACGTTACGAGCAGTACTTC
once	-	TRBJ2-1	TRBV6-6	CASSRSPSSYNEQFF	TGTGCCAGCAGCCGAAGTCCCAGCTCCTACAATGAGCAGTTCTTC
-	-	TRBJ1-2	TRBV24-1	CATSDPQGIGGVYGYTF	TGTGCCACCAGTGATCCACAGGGTATTGGGGGGGTCTATGGCTACACCTTC
-	TRBD1	TRBJ2-3	TRBV18	CASSGQGARGADTQYF	TGTGCCAGCTCCGGACAGGGGGCCAGGGGGGCAGATACGCAGTATTTT
-	-	TRBJ2-1	TRBV6-6	CASSYDGRDHNEQFF	TGTGCCAGCAGTTACGACGGGAGAGACCACAATGAGCAGTTCTTC
-	-	TRBJ1-5	TRBV6-2/TRBV6-3	CASSYFPGDQPQHF	TGTGCCAGCAGTTACTTTCCAGGTGATCAGCCCCAGCATTTT
-	-	TRBJ1-6	TRBV3-1/TRBV3-2	CASRNRGTGGPPLHF	TGTGCCAGCAGGAATAGGGGAACGGGAGGACCACCCCTCCACTTT
-	-	TRBJ2-5	TRBV6-1	CASSEKGGGVGQETQYF	TGTGCCAGCAGTGAAAAGGGCGGCGGGGTCGGACAAGAGACCCAGTACTTC
-	TRBD1	TRBJ1-2	TRBV4-2	CASSQIQGDYGYTF	TGTGCCAGCAGCCAGATACAGGGGGACTATGGCTACACCTTC
-	TRBD1	TRBJ1-2	TRBV19	CASSLEGTDYGYTF	TGTGCCAGCTCCCTAGAGGGGACAGACTATGGCTACACCTTC
-	-	TRBJ2-5	TRBV2	CASSVGDYQETQYF	TGTGCCAGCAGTGTTGGGGACTACCAAGAGACCCAGTACTTC
-	TRBD2	TRBJ2-3	TRBV6-4	CASGETSALPTDTQYF	TGTGCCAGCGGCGAAACTAGCGCTCTACCCACAGATACGCAGTATTTT
-	TRBD1	TRBJ1-5	TRBV6-5	CASSSGTGGNQPQHF	TGTGCCAGCAGCTCCGGGACAGGGGGCAATCAGCCCCAGCATTTT
-	TRBD1	TRBJ2-7	TRBV28	CASSLVPGQIEQYF	TGTGCCAGCAGTTTAGTCCCGGGACAGATCGAGCAGTACTTC
few	-	TRBJ2-1	TRBV10-2	CASSFGAPGSSNEQFF	TGCGCCAGCAGTTTTGGTGCCCCCGGGAGTTCAAATGAGCAGTTCTTC
few	-	TRBJ1-6	TRBV27	CASSYGLGNSPLHF	TGTGCCAGCAGTTACGGGTTGGGTAATTCACCCCTCCACTTT
-	TRBD1	TRBJ1-6	TRBV5-1	CASSLEGQRDSPLHF	TGCGCCAGCAGCTTGGAGGGACAGAGAGATTCACCCCTCCACTTT
-	TRBD1	TRBJ2-5	TRBV7-2	CASSLRPGQGTKETQYF	TGTGCCAGCAGCCTACGTCCGGGACAGGGGACTAAAGAGACCCAGTACTTC
-	TRBD1	TRBJ1-1	TRBV7-6	CASSPGQGAEAFF	TGTGCCAGCAGCCCAGGACAGGGGGCGGAAGCTTTCTTT
-	-	TRBJ1-4	TRBV30	CAWGSGMNEKLFF	TGTGCCTGGGGATCCGGGATGAATGAAAAACTGTTTTTT
-	TRBD2	TRBJ2-3	TRBV5-6	CASSRTTGLAGNTDTQYF	TGTGCCAGCAGCCGCACTACGGGCCTAGCGGGGAACACAGATACGCAGTATTTT
-	TRBD1	TRBJ1-5	TRBV27	CASAGQGATRQPQHF	TGTGCCAGCGCGGGACAGGGGGCGACGAGACAGCCCCAGCATTTT
-	-	TRBJ1-2	TRBV27	CASSLEADYGYTF	TGTGCCAGCAGTTTAGAGGCGGACTATGGCTACACCTTC
-	-	TRBJ1-2	TRBV5-4	CASSLDSLGGYTF	TGTGCCAGCAGCTTGGACAGCCTCGGAGGCTACACCTTC
-	-	TRBJ1-3	TRBV9	CATSGPTGNTIYF	TGTGCCACCTCAGGTCCCACTGGAAACACCATATATTTT
-	TRBD1	TRBJ2-7	TRBV24-1	CATRTGDPYEQYF	TGTGCCACCCGGACAGGGGACCCCTACGAGCAGTACTTC
-	-	TRBJ2-2	TRBV5-6	CASSSTKTGTGELFF	TGTGCCAGCAGCTCGACAAAGACAGGCACCGGGGAGCTGTTTTTT